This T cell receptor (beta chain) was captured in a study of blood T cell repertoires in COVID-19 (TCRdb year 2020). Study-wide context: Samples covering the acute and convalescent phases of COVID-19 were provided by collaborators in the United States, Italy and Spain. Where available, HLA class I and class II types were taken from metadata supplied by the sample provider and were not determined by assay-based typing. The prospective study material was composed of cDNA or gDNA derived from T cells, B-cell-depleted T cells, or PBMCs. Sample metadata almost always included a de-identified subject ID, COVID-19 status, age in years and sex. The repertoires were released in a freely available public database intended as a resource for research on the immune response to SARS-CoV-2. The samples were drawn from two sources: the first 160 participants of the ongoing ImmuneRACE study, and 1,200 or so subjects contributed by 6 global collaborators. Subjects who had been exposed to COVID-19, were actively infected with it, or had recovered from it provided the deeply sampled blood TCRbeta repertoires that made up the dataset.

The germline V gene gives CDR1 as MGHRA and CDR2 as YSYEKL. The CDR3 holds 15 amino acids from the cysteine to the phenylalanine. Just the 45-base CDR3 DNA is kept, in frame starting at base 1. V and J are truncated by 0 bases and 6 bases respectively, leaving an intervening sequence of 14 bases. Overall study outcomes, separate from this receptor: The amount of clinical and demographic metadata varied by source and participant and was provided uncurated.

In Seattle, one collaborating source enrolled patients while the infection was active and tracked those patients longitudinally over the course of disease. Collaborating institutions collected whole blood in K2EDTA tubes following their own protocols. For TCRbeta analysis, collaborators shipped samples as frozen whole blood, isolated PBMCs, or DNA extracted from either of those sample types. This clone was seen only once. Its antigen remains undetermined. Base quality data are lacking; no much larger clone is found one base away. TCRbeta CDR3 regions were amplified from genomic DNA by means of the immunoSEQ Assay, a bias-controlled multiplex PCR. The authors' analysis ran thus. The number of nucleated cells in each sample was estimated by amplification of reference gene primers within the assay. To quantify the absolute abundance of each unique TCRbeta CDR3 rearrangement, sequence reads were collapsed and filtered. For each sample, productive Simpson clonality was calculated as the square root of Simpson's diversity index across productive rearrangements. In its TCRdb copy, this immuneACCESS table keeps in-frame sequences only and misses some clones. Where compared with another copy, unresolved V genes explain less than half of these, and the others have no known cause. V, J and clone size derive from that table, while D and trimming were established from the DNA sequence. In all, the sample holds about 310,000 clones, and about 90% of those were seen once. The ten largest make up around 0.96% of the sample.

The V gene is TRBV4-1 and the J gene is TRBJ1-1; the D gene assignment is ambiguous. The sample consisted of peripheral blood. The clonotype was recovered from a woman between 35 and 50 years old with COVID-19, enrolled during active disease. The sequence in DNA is TGCGCCAGCAGCCAAGAAAGACACCAATGGCCTGAAGCTTTCTTT. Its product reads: CASSQERHQWPEAFF.